This TCR beta chain originates from a study of blood T cell repertoires in COVID-19. The junction had 9 bases not matched to a gene; V was cut back by 6 bases and J by 3 bases. The CDR3 covers 16 residues. CDR1 is LNHDA and CDR2 is SQIVND in the germline V gene (reference sequence). Authors' methods: Quantification of nucleated cells was approximated via reference gene primer amplification. Clones were read by immunoSEQ multiplex PCR, and TCRdb kept only the in-frame ones, dropping some. V, J and clone size derive from that table, while D and trimming were established from the DNA sequence. The top ten hold 0.99% of the sample, which has 180,000 or so clones, 85% to 90% seen once.

The V call is TRBV19, the J call TRBJ2-4; TRBD1 matches 9 bases. The clonotype was recovered from a man aged 18 to 35 with acute or convalescent COVID-19. The specimen sequenced was peripheral blood. The CDR3 region is CASRLPGQGNKNIQYF. CDR3 bases: TGTGCCAGTAGGCTTCCGGGACAGGGAAACAAAAACATTCAGTACTTC.